The clone carrying this T cell receptor (beta chain) was counted a single time. The record originates from a study of blood T cell repertoires in COVID-19. The data were produced by immunoSEQ multiplex PCR, yet TCRdb's version contains in-frame clones alone and is incomplete. The table lists 86,000 or so clones, 91% of them singletons. The source material was peripheral blood. The clonotype comes from a woman in her forties or fifties in a cohort sampled during active COVID-19.

CDR3 in DNA: TGTGCCAGCAGCTTCACTAGCGGGGGTACGGATACGCAGTATTTT. It codes for CASSFTSGGTDTQYF. The V call is TRBV11-2, the J call TRBJ2-3, with 11 bases aligning to TRBD2. Germline loops: CDR1 SGHAT, CDR2 FQNNGV. The CDR3 spans 15 residues. V lost 3 bases and J lost 6; bases outside the gene matches: 5.